This TCR beta chain was sequenced during a study of cytomegalovirus exposure and HLA in healthy donors (TCRdb year 2017). Turning to the overall study: An earlier analysis of roughly 610 of the donors reported under 300 Gb of sequence data and roughly 120 million unique TCR beta sequences obtained from about 179 million T cells. Using immunosequencing, the study profiled T cell repertoires from about 620 subjects and related those repertoires to cytomegalovirus serostatus. HLA typing included class I and class II loci at four-digit resolution. In the later analysis, no new phenotypic data were used to find candidate immune exposures; instead, reliance was placed on TCR beta sequences and their occurrence across donors. Every repertoire in the discovery cohort had been generated on one and the same sequencing platform. High-throughput TCR immunosequencing, statistical association of individual TCRs with disease status, and machine learning were combined to predict cytomegalovirus infection status. Alongside the repertoire data, information on donor age, sex, ethnicity and CMV serostatus was compiled. Because of strong linkage in the cohort, roughly five DR-DQ haplotypes were treated as single units for association and clustering. About 320 gigabases of sequencing data and approximately 93 million unique TCR sequences were included in an early release covering several hundred HLA-typed donors. Besides the first cohort of 666 subjects, a separate validation cohort made up of 120 or so different subjects was used. Across 398 genotyped donors of the cohort, an average of about 250,000 unique TCR beta nucleotide sequences per donor were sequenced, and 15% to 20% of those sequences were non-productive. The study aimed to test whether cataloging public T cell receptors could reveal signatures of past pathogen exposure. An earlier analysis of around 580 of the donors used high-throughput TCR beta sequencing to judge whether each TCR beta V gene segment behaved as functional or pseudogenic. Among the roughly 400 genotyped donors, around 81% belonged to the genetic ancestry cluster associated with self-reported Caucasian donors. A later genetic analysis used genome-wide SNP genotypes for about three fifths of the roughly 700 donors, treating that subset as a discovery cohort. In a later analysis, previously published TCR beta repertoires from roughly 710 donors were re-analyzed and high-resolution HLA genotyping was added so that TCR occurrence patterns could be studied. Typing coverage differed by locus: A, B, C, DRB1 and DQB1 were typed in about 620-630 donors, DQA1 in around 500, DPA1 in 600 to 610, and DPB1 in roughly 450. Findings and caveats that apply to the study as a whole: Because the 87-base-pair reads could not distinguish some IMGT-functional V segments, including TRBV6-2 and TRBV6-3, those segments were excluded. When HLA alleles, especially DR and DQ, strongly co-occurred, TCR associations were difficult to assign to individual alleles. Three of the identified cytomegalovirus-associated TCR beta chains were confirmed in vitro to be specific for cytomegalovirus antigens. A further reported finding was that TCR beta sequences accurately predicted the HLA-A and HLA-B alleles for most subjects in the first cohort. Because some donors lacked HLA typing at each locus, the association tests relied only on the typed subset. An association between a missense DCLRE1C variant and V-gene and J-gene trimming of TCR beta chains was found in a later genetic analysis and replicated in an independent cohort. The study gave a list of under 200 TCR beta chains associated with cytomegalovirus. In a later analysis, some 18,000 TCR beta sequences were associated with specific HLA alleles at a false discovery rate of 0.05. The only immune exposure information available for the cohort was CMV serostatus. In both the original and validation cohorts, the classifier was reported to diagnose cytomegalovirus status with high specificity and sensitivity. Correlated functional status among segregating V segments might be attributable to linkage disequilibrium, but an unknown experimental factor could not be ruled out. A later analysis found that most CMV-associated TCR beta chains appeared HLA-restricted, with HLA associations seemingly driven largely by CMV exposure. Most TCR sequences were observed very rarely across donors, whereas some public TCRs were present in many individuals. A later analysis found that TCR association rates varied across HLA loci, with DRB1 alleles showing the most associated TCRs and HLA-C alleles the fewest. The authors suggested that the approach could potentially be generalized to other disease states and immunological phenotypes. Roughly uniform sequencing depth across donors was assumed in presence/absence analyses, although this assumption may not hold. In a later analysis, HLA-associated TCR beta chains showed more clonal expansion and lower generation probabilities than non-associated chains that were equally common. This cohort had only TCR beta chains sequenced, and the lack of alpha or paired-chain data limited which features could be detected. In an earlier analysis of some 540 of the donors, most TCR beta V segments appeared in productive rearrangements about 90% or about 30% of the time, broadly matching IMGT annotations. Because counts were too low, some 17 rarely observed V segments, including chromosome 9 orphons, were left out of the earlier analysis of approximately 580 of the donors. In a later genetic analysis, fewer N-insertions in productive TCRs were reported among donors in an Asian-associated ancestry cluster than the roughly 710-donor mean. Several of the top co-occurrence clusters appeared to be linked to parvovirus B19, influenza, CMV and Epstein-Barr virus, according to a later analysis. The sequencing pipeline was judged likely to have produced a cluster of highly shared sequence variants as a technical artifact.

Compared with germline, V lacks 4 bases and J lacks 5 bases; bases without a gene match: 3. The CDR3 starts with the cysteine, ends with the phenylalanine, and has 15 residues. The retained sequence is limited to the CDR3, 45 bases, with the frame set at the first base. As encoded in the germline V gene (reference sequence), CDR1 is MNHEY while CDR2 is SMNVEV. The cohort consisted of 666 healthy bone marrow donors. Cohort members were all nominally healthy when sampled, although unrecorded immune exposures were likely present. The donor was CMV seronegative and belonged to the group of 352 seronegative cohort members. Each donor provided a peripheral blood sample, and peripheral blood mononuclear cells were used for TCR beta sequencing. Genomic DNA extraction from the blood cell samples was performed with the Qiagen DNeasy Blood Extraction Kit. For this clone: Its binding antigen is unknown. Base qualities are missing; no much larger clone stands one base away.

The library was prepared using the immunoSEQ multiplex PCR assay. The multiplex PCR relied on a mix of 60 forward primers for TCR Vbeta segments and 13 reverse primers for TCR Jbeta segments. The CDR3 region of rearranged TCR beta genes was amplified from genomic DNA with a multiplex PCR assay. The amplified TCR beta libraries were sequenced on the Illumina HiSeq System as 87-base-pair reads. On the study's bioinformatics: A later analysis tallied 75 million to 85 million unique TCR beta chains across the 666 repertoires, and around 9.9 million of those chains were shared by two or more donors. A nearest-neighbor algorithm error-corrected the raw reads and collapsed the reads into unique sequences, merging closely related sequences to remove PCR and sequencing errors. CDR3 sequences were aligned to IMGT reference sequences to assign V, D and J gene segments. Each retained sequence needed at least a six-nucleotide match to both a V gene segment and a J gene segment. A rearrangement was called productive if the CDR3 had no stop codons and remained in frame with V and J, and every other rearrangement was called non-productive. CDR3 was defined by IMGT convention, running from the second conserved V-encoded cysteine to the conserved J-encoded phenylalanine. The earlier analysis of fewer than 700 of the donors excluded sequences that lacked an unambiguous match to a single V gene segment. An earlier analysis of a few hundred of the donors called V segments functional above 56.7% productive rearrangements and segregating when the between-donor standard deviation exceeded 5%. A statistical classification framework was developed to diagnose cytomegalovirus status using the catalog of TCR beta chain sequences. A later analysis assigned V and J genes by comparing TCR nucleotide sequences with IMGT/GENE-DB human TR gene sequences. The TCRdist pipeline was used in a later analysis to assign CDR3 sequences and most-parsimonious VDJ recombination scenarios. In a later analysis, each TCR beta chain was defined by its CDR3 amino acid sequence together with its V-gene family, and reads without a unique V-gene family were excluded. In a later analysis, 500 to 700 highly shared, low-generation-probability nucleotide sequences were removed to address suspected cross-contamination and a sequencing artifact. In a later analysis, a clonal expansion index for each public chain was calculated from normalized within-repertoire ranks of inferred template counts. Generation probabilities in a later analysis came from a VDJ recombination model fitted to out-of-frame rearrangements, and those results were checked against IGoR. In a later analysis, TCR-TCR, TCR-HLA and TCR-CMV co-occurrence was scored with hypergeometric tests, and a repertoire-size bias correction was applied to TCR pairs. In a later analysis, false discovery rates were estimated by permuting HLA or CMV assignments 20 times. In a later analysis, co-occurring TCRs were grouped with DBSCAN, and TCRdist sequence similarity was added when clustering was performed within HLA-allele-positive subsets. For co-occurrence clustering, repertoires with fewer than 30,000 or more than 120,000 public chains were excluded, along with five or six repertoires with anomalous nucleotide sharing. TCRdb obtained this table from immuneACCESS and retained in-frame rearrangements with V and J assigned. These tables miss some clones; where compared with another copy, unresolved V genes account for less than half of the shortfall, and the remainder is unexplained. V and J calls and clone size are those listed in that table; D and trimming were worked out from the DNA. A total of roughly 120,000 clones appear in this sample, about 69% of them only once. About 1.6% of the sample belongs to the ten largest clones.

The receptor's source is a woman under 30 in good health and CMV-seronegative. Sequences were obtained from PBMCs. The rearrangement joined TRBV27 to TRBJ1-5, with 12 bases in between that match TRBD1. Read as DNA, the sequence is TGTGCCAGCAGTTGGGGACAGGGGGCGGATCAGCCCCAGCATTTT. Translated, this gives CASSWGQGADQPQHF.